The sequence of this T cell receptor (beta chain) was determined in a study of early T cells in non-severe SARS-CoV-2 infection. Study information: Chains were not paired, and sequencing was done on bulk RNA from unsorted whole blood.

Unique molecular identifiers were added to individual cDNA molecules. From the 5' RACE reads, TCRdb called clonotypes with MiXCR, one entry per CDR3 protein. The sample lists tens of thousands of distinct CDR3 sequences, approximately 11% occurring once. Germline-derived CDR1 and CDR2 are SGDLS and YYNGEE. J lost 5 bases, V lost 3 bases, and 9 bases had no gene match. The CDR3 is 15 residues long. The material sequenced was whole blood, taken at baseline. The clonotype was recovered from an adult who was a healthcare worker with PCR-confirmed SARS-CoV-2 infection or an uninfected control (not recorded which). The chain combines TRBV9 with TRBJ2-7, with 9 bases matching TRBD1. CDR3 DNA: TGTGCCAGCAGCGGGACCGGGACAGGGATCCACGAGCAGTACTTC. Its translation is CASSGTGTGIHEQYF.